This T cell receptor beta chain was captured in a study of T cell responses to AZD1222 COVID-19 vaccine. The study's findings and limits: Donors were largely white British and mainly female; clonal diversity was possibly underestimated. At baseline, just 5 or 6 AZD1222 recipients tested seropositive.

Trimming removed 2 bases from V and 2 bases from J, with 12 bases in between. This CDR3 is built from 15 residues. Germline V gives CDR1 SGHRS, CDR2 YFSETQ. Some second doses came at about 4 weeks and others at about 12 weeks; these were pooled. Regarding this clone: Its antigen remains unidentified.

Clones were read by immunoSEQ multiplex PCR, and TCRdb kept only the in-frame ones, dropping some. The table shows approximately 200,000 clones, with approximately 93% occurring only once. The chain is built from TRBV5-1 and TRBJ2-3, with unresolved D. The clonotype comes from an adult who received the AZD1222 COVID-19 vaccine. The sequencing here drew on peripheral blood, taken 28 days after the second AZD1222 dose. CDR3 in DNA: TGCGCCAGCAGCTTCTTTAGTGGGCTCACAGATACGCAGTATTTT. Protein: CASSFFSGLTDTQYF.